Below are 22 T cell receptor beta chains sequenced from a single sample in a study of human T cells and chemical hapten exposure (dated by TCRdb to the early 2020s). The time point label here, explained by the study, means: patch test 3, about 24 weeks after DPC sensitization. What the treatment or condition label conveys for this sample: therapeutic diphenylcyclopropenone sensitization with weekly scalp DPC. Receptor libraries were prepared by RACE. TCRdb names NextSeq 500 as the instrument used. TCRdb reprocessed the public reads (quality trimming at Q25 with fastp, clone calling with MiXCR) and kept in-frame beta chains. Each entry is one CDR3 protein sequence, shown with its most common DNA and genes. Counted in this sample were 70,000 or so distinct CDR3 sequences; 11% of them appeared once. About 1.5% of the sample lies in the top ten. The starting material was whole blood, obtained in connection with sensitization to the hapten diphenylcyclopropenone (DPC). These receptors were taken from a woman aged 50 to 60 with alopecia areata. Some clones in this sample may be carry-over from other donors' samples.

The CDR3 spells CASSQDGGGAWNTEAFF. Here the CDR3 DNA reads TGCGCCAGCAGCCAAGATGGTGGGGGGGCGTGGAACACTGAAGCTTTCTTT. This rearrangement joins TRBV4-1 to TRBJ1-1, with D possibly TRBD1 on 6 matching bases. V lost 0 bases and J lost 1, with 15 bases in between. This CDR3 region has 17 residues. Germline CDR1 and CDR2: MGHRA and YSYEKL.

This clonotype was recorded many times. This rearrangement joins TRBV28 to TRBJ2-2; D gene uncertain. The CDR3 totals 13 residues. Per the germline V gene, CDR1 is MDHEN and CDR2 is SYDVKM. The V end was cut by 6 bases, the J end by 4 bases, with 9 bases between. CDR3 sequence (DNA): TGTGCCAGCAGATTCGGAACCACCGGGGAGCTGTTTTTT. As protein: CASRFGTTGELFF.

CDR3 DNA: TGTGCCAGCACCCGTCCGGGGAACACTGAAGCTTTCTTT. Protein: CASTRPGNTEAFF. This sequence joins TRBV12-3 or TRBV12-4 and TRBJ1-1; D ambiguous. This CDR3 is built from 13 residues. Between the trimmed V and J ends, which lost 7 bases and 1 base, there was a span of 10 bases.

This clonotype was observed a handful of times. The rearrangement joins TRBV24-1 to TRBJ2-1; D is unclear. Germline V lookup: CDR1 KGHDR, CDR2 SFDVKD. The CDR3 is 11 amino acids. Trimming removed 0 bases at V and 9 bases at J, with 2 bases between. CDR3 nucleotides: TGTGCCACCAGTGATTTGGGTGAGCAGTTCTTC. It translates to CATSDLGEQFF.

This clonotype came up a few times. CDR3 amino acids: CSAQETSGAQETQYF. In DNA, the CDR3 is TGCAGTGCGCAAGAAACTAGCGGGGCCCAAGAGACCCAGTACTTC. This chain uses TRBV20-1 with TRBJ2-5, with 10 bases matching TRBD2. The germline V gene encodes CDR1 DFQATT and CDR2 SNEGSKA (reference sequence). V shed 6 bases and J 1 base; nucleotides not matched to a gene: 8. CDR3 length equals 15 residues.

This clonotype was observed a few times. The chain recombines TRBV18 with TRBJ1-1, with D tentatively TRBD1 (6 bases). The CDR3 consists of 14 residues. Trimming cost V 5 bases and J 1 base, with 11 bases left between them. Germline V lookup: CDR1 KGHSH, CDR2 LQKENI. The CDR3 sequence: CASSSTGTNTEAFF. In DNA form, the CDR3 reads TGTGCCAGCTCATCGACAGGAACGAACACTGAAGCTTTCTTT.

At least ten counts were recorded for this clonotype. The V call is TRBV4-1, the J call TRBJ1-4; no clear D. V lost 0 bases and J lost 5, with 7 bases in between. The germline gives CDR1 MGHRA, CDR2 YSYEKL. This CDR3 has 14 amino acids. CDR3 amino acids: CASSQDTENEKLFF. The CDR3 coding sequence is TGCGCCAGCAGCCAAGACACGGAGAATGAAAAACTGTTTTTT.

This clonotype came up a few times. This sequence joins TRBV5-1 and TRBJ1-1; TRBD1 might be the D (6 bases). This CDR3 comprises 18 residues. V gave up 4 bases and J gave up 0 bases, with 22 bases separating them. Germline values: CDR1 SGHRS, CDR2 YFSETQ. In DNA, the CDR3 is TGCGCCAGCAGCCCAGGGGACAAATTCTGGGAGATGAACACTGAAGCTTTCTTT. Residues: CASSPGDKFWEMNTEAFF.

This clonotype was detected a few times. The V call is TRBV12-3 or TRBV12-4, the J call TRBJ2-7; the match to TRBD1 covers 7 bases. This CDR3 is 12 amino acids long. Trimming cost V 6 bases and J 5 bases; bases outside gene matches: 4. CDR3 region: CASRQGPDEQYF. In nucleotides, the CDR3 is TGTGCCAGCAGACAGGGGCCGGACGAGCAGTACTTC.

This chain joins TRBV28 and TRBJ1-5, with a tentative D call TRBD1 (5 bases). Germline V gene data show CDR1 as MDHEN and CDR2 as SYDVKM. Trimming shortened V by 3 bases and J by 4 bases, and 19 bases separated the two germline ends. The CDR3 sequence is 17 residues long. CDR3 in amino acids: CASSFAGAGGFNQPQHF. DNA for the CDR3: TGTGCCAGCAGTTTTGCTGGGGCTGGGGGGTTTAATCAGCCCCAGCATTTT.

This clonotype was seen repeatedly, ten times or more. This chain uses TRBV29-1 with TRBJ1-2, with D perhaps matching TRBD1 (6 bases). This CDR3 is built from 12 residues. The ends were cut back, 4 bases at V and 8 bases at J, with 14 bases in the middle. The germline V gene encodes CDR1 SQVTM and CDR2 ANQGSEA. The DNA of the CDR3 is TGCAGCGTTGTTGACAGGCCATTGGGCTACACCTTC. It translates to CSVVDRPLGYTF.

This clonotype was observed many times. The chain employs TRBV11-2 and TRBJ2-1; D gene unclear. Germline V gene sequence: CDR1 SGHAT, CDR2 FQNNGV. Trimming took 5 bases from V and 6 from J, leaving 11 bases between them. The CDR3 spans 13 residues. The CDR3 DNA reads TGTGCCAGCAGCCCCCCCGCGGTCAATGAGCAGTTCTTC. It specifies CASSPPAVNEQFF.

The table lists this clonotype with many counts. V gene TRBV5-1 combines with J gene TRBJ2-1; D unresolved. The V end was cut by 4 bases, the J end by 4 bases, with 12 bases between. The CDR3 is 14 residues long. Germline V CDR1 and CDR2: SGHRS, YFSETQ. The CDR3 DNA reads TGCGCCAGCAGCCCCCCCCTACAGTACAATGAGCAGTTCTTC. This gives the protein CASSPPLQYNEQFF.

In regard to this clonotype: Being one base from a much bigger clone, this may be a read error. This is likely a read error, given that the CDR3 carries no conserved phenylalanine or tryptophan at its end. The chain joins TRBV20-1 to TRBJ2-1, with no clear D. The CDR3 is 15 amino acids. The V end was cut by 0 bases, the J end by 4 bases, with 13 bases between. The V gene's germline CDR1 is DFQATT and CDR2 SNEGSKA (reference sequence). CDR3 sequence: CSARDRAIRYNEQFS. The CDR3 bases are TGCAGTGCTAGAGATAGGGCAATCAGGTACAATGAGCAGTTCTCC.

This chain uses TRBV11-1 with TRBJ2-3; 9 nucleotides agree with TRBD1. Trimming cost V 6 bases and J 5 bases; bases outside gene matches: 6. This CDR3 region has 14 residues. Germline CDR1 reads SGHAT; CDR2 reads FQDESV (reference sequence). For the CDR3, the DNA is TGTGCCAGCAGTCGGGACAGGGAAAAAGATACGCAGTATTTT. This codes for CASSRDREKDTQYF.

This clonotype was counted at least ten times. V usage is TRBV4-2 and J usage is TRBJ2-7, with TRBD2 matching 8 bases. This CDR3 has 16 amino acids. Per germline, CDR1 LGHNA and CDR2 YNFKEQ. J lost 1 base, V lost 1 base, and 6 bases had no gene match. The CDR3 DNA follows: TGTGCCAGCAGCCAAGTTTCCTCGGGGGGGTCCTACGAGCAGTACTTC. Amino acid sequence: CASSQVSSGGSYEQYF.

The chain is built from TRBV12-3 or TRBV12-4 and TRBJ2-1; 7 positions agree with TRBD1. The V gene end was trimmed by 5 bases and the J gene end by 4 bases; junction bases not matched to a gene: 2. CDR3 size: 13 residues. The CDR3 reads CASSTQGYNEQFF. Here the CDR3 DNA reads TGTGCCAGCAGTACACAGGGGTACAATGAGCAGTTCTTC.

The rearrangement links TRBV3-1 to TRBJ2-2, with 7 positions matching TRBD1. The V segment lost 0 bases and the J segment 2 bases; nucleotides outside the gene matches: 6. Germline V lookup: CDR1 LGHDT, CDR2 YNNKEL (reference sequence). The CDR3 runs 17 residues. CDR3 amino acids: CASSQETGFSNTGELFF. Written as DNA, the CDR3 is TGTGCCAGCAGCCAAGAGACAGGGTTTTCTAACACCGGGGAGCTGTTTTTT.

V usage is TRBV20-1 and J usage is TRBJ2-1; either TRBD1 or TRBD2 may supply D (6 bases each). Germline-derived CDR1 and CDR2 are DFQATT and SNEGSKA (reference sequence). This CDR3 contains 15 residues. V shed 5 bases and J shed 1 base, with 15 bases lying between them. CDR3 sequence (DNA): TGCAGTGCTGGGGGGCAGGGAGGATCCTACAATGAGCAGTTCTTC. Its protein product is CSAGGQGGSYNEQFF.

Many counts were recorded for this clonotype. The genes are TRBV21-1 and TRBJ1-2. TRBV21-1 is a pseudogene. CDR3 length: 15 amino acids. CDR3 sequence: CASSKWGGKVYGYTF. The DNA for the CDR3 is TGTGCCAGCAGCAAGTGGGGAGGGAAAGTCTATGGCTACACCTTC.

This clonotype appeared many times. CDR3 nucleotide sequence: TGTGCCAGCAGCCGACGACAGGGGCAGAATGAGCAGTTCTTC. Protein sequence: CASSRRQGQNEQFF. The rearrangement joins TRBV3-1 to TRBJ2-1, with TRBD1 matching 8 bases. CDR1 and CDR2 (germline): LGHDT, YNNKEL (reference sequence). The CDR3 sequence is 14 residues long. V gave up 4 bases and J gave up 7 bases; unmatched junction bases: 6.

This clonotype was recorded at least ten times. This chain connects TRBV4-2 to TRBJ2-5; the match to TRBD2 covers 7 bases. This CDR3 contains 13 residues. The V gene end was trimmed by 1 base and the J gene end by 9 bases; junction bases not matched to a gene: 5. The V gene's germline CDR1 is LGHNA and CDR2 YNFKEQ. The CDR3, as DNA: TGTGCCAGCAGCCAAGGCTTTGGGGGGGCCCAGTACTTC. It codes for CASSQGFGGAQYF.